These 20 T cell receptor beta chains share one sample of origin, sequenced in a study of cytomegalovirus exposure and HLA in healthy donors. The PCR contained 60 Vbeta and 13 Jbeta primers. The assay was immunoSEQ multiplex PCR, and TCRdb's table has in-frame clones only and misses some. The sample lists some 140,000 clones, roughly 80% seen once, with about 3.1% in the top ten. The sample was PBMCs. The receptors here all came from a man aged 35 to 55 in good health and CMV-seronegative.

This clone was counted only a few times. The chain is built from TRBV5-6 and TRBJ2-1, with TRBD2 matching over 10 bases. The CDR3 loop spans 16 amino acids. V gave up 0 bases and J gave up 4 bases; unmatched junction bases: 4. CDR1 and CDR2 (germline): SGHDT, YYEEEE. DNA for the CDR3: TGTGCCAGCAGCTTGGAATTAGCGGGGGGTTACAATGAGCAGTTCTTC. Translating gives CASSLELAGGYNEQFF.

V usage is TRBV6-5 and J usage is TRBJ2-7; no clear D gene. The V end lost 0 bases, the J end lost 2 bases, and 11 bases lay between the germline ends. Germline V gene sequence: CDR1 MNHEY, CDR2 SVGAGI. The CDR3 extends over 15 amino acids. The CDR3 bases are TGTGCCAGCAGTTACTCTCCCAGGTTTACCTACGAGCAGTACTTC. It specifies CASSYSPRFTYEQYF.

The rearrangement joins TRBV5-1 to TRBJ1-5; 7 bases line up with TRBD1. This CDR3 contains 15 residues. Germline lookup yields CDR1 SGHRS and CDR2 YFSETQ. Trimming took 0 bases from V and 2 from J; bases not matched to a gene: 2. The CDR3 is CASSLGQGGNQPQHF. The CDR3 nucleotides are TGCGCCAGCAGCTTGGGACAGGGAGGCAATCAGCCCCAGCATTTT.

The chain employs TRBV6-1 and TRBJ2-3; D perhaps matches TRBD1 (6 bases). Looked up from germline, CDR1 is MNHNS and CDR2 is SASEGT. Trimming took 6 bases from V and 0 from J, leaving 10 bases between them. This CDR3 has 14 residues. The CDR3 loop reads CASRTGSSTDTQYF. DNA of the CDR3: TGTGCCAGCAGAACAGGGTCTAGCACAGATACGCAGTATTTT.

The CDR3 DNA reads as TGCGCCAGCAGCCCAACCCAGGGGGCTGGTGGCTACACCTTC. It yields the protein CASSPTQGAGGYTF. The rearrangement joins TRBV5-1 to TRBJ1-2, with 8 bases matching TRBD1. V shed 4 bases, J shed 7 bases, and the junction held 9 bases outside the gene matches. Germline loops: CDR1 SGHRS, CDR2 YFSETQ. The CDR3 sequence is 14 residues long.

The chain combines TRBV18 with TRBJ1-5; TRBD1 agrees at 7 bases. The germline V gene has CDR1 KGHSH and CDR2 LQKENI. The V and J ends lost 2 bases and 2 bases, in that order; junction bases with no gene match: 3. CDR3 length: 15 amino acids. CDR3 protein: CASSPNTGGNQPQHF. CDR3 nucleotide sequence: TGTGCCAGCTCACCAAACACAGGGGGCAATCAGCCCCAGCATTTT.

This chain links TRBV5-6 with TRBJ2-7, with unresolved D. Trimming took off 0 bases at V and 3 bases at J, with 10 bases between the two ends. The CDR3 covers 14 residues. Per germline, CDR1 SGHDT and CDR2 YYEEEE. The CDR3 region has the DNA TGTGCCAGCAGCTTGGCCGAAACTAACTACGAGCAGTACTTC. Its protein product is CASSLAETNYEQYF. The complete variable domain, with remaining parts taken from reference TRBV5-6 and TRBJ2-7, reads DAGVTQSPTHLIKTRGQQVTLRCSPKSGHDTVSWYQQALGQGPQFIFQYYEEEERQRGNFPDRFSGHQFPNYSSELNVNALLLGDSALYLCASSLAETNYEQYFGPGTRLTVT.

The chain employs TRBV6-5 and TRBJ2-3; D may be TRBD2 (7 bases). Per germline, CDR1 MNHEY and CDR2 SVGAGI. The germline V and J ends were trimmed by 6 bases and 5 bases, with 15 bases remaining between them. This CDR3 comprises 14 residues. The CDR3 DNA is TGTGCCAGCAGAAGGGGGAGGGCGGGAGATACGCAGTATTTT. Translated, it gives CASRRGRAGDTQYF.

The chain uses TRBV9 and TRBJ1-1; D gene ambiguous. Trimming removed 0 bases at V and 1 base at J, with 10 bases between. Per germline, CDR1 SGDLS and CDR2 YYNGEE. This CDR3 is built from 15 residues. The CDR3 loop is CASSVGRAGNTEAFF. CDR3 bases: TGTGCCAGCAGCGTAGGAAGGGCGGGGAACACTGAAGCTTTCTTT.

The chain links TRBV25-1 to TRBJ2-7, with 9 positions matching TRBD1. The germline V gene has CDR1 MGHDK and CDR2 SYGVNS. The trim removed 7 bases at V and 1 base at J, leaving 2 bases unmatched. This CDR3 spans 13 amino acids. The CDR3 spells CASTGTGSYEQYF. CDR3 nucleotide sequence: TGTGCCAGCACCGGGACAGGGTCCTACGAGCAGTACTTC.

The V and J genes are TRBV28 and TRBJ2-1; possibly TRBD2 for D (6 bases). The CDR3 sequence is 16 residues long. Per germline, CDR1 MDHEN and CDR2 SYDVKM. With 4 bases removed from V and 4 bases from J, the gap between germline ends came to 17 bases. The CDR3 DNA is TGTGCCAGCAGTTACAGGAGGGGCGGGGCATACAATGAGCAGTTCTTC. Protein sequence: CASSYRRGGAYNEQFF. The full variable domain, rest sourced from reference TRBV28 and TRBJ2-1, is DVKVTQSSRYLVKRTGEKVFLECVQDMDHENMFWYRQDPGLGLRLIYFSYDVKMKEKGDIPEGYSVSREKKERFSLILESASTNQTSMYLCASSYRRGGAYNEQFFGPGTRLTVL.

The chain carries TRBV25-1 and TRBJ2-1, with 9 bases that match TRBD1. J lost 0 bases, V lost 4 bases, and 1 base had no gene match. Germline V CDR1 and CDR2: MGHDK, SYGVNS. CDR3 size: 15 residues. The CDR3 nucleotides are TGTGCCAGCAGTGTACAGGGGGCCTCCTACAATGAGCAGTTCTTC. Residues: CASSVQGASYNEQFF. Supplemented by reference TRBV25-1 and TRBJ2-1, the full variable domain reads EADIYQTPRYLVIGTGKKITLECSQTMGHDKMYWYQQDPGMELHLIHYSYGVNSTEKGDLSSESTVSRIRTEHFPLTLESARPSHTSQYLCASSVQGASYNEQFFGPGTRLTVL.

This rearrangement joins TRBV5-6 to TRBJ2-6; no definite D call. The germline CDR1 and CDR2 sequences are SGHDT and YYEEEE. The V end was cut by 3 bases, the J end by 4 bases, with 8 bases between. The CDR3 extends over 14 amino acids. The CDR3 region has the DNA TGTGCCAGCAGCTACTATCCGGGGGCCAACGTCCTGACTTTC. This encodes CASSYYPGANVLTF.

This chain uses TRBV13 with TRBJ2-7, with TRBD2 as a possible D gene (6 bases). The CDR3 is 15 amino acids. V was pared by 6 bases and J by 3 bases, with 18 bases between. CDR1 is PRHDT, CDR2 FYEKMQ, per germline (reference sequence). The CDR3 DNA sequence: TGTGCCAGCAGACCTCAAGGGACTGGAGACTACGAGCAGTACTTC. This encodes CASRPQGTGDYEQYF.

The genes are TRBV28 and TRBJ2-5; 8 bases agree with TRBD1. The V and J ends lost 6 bases and 5 bases, in that order; junction bases with no gene match: 8. Germline CDR1 and CDR2: MDHEN and SYDVKM. The CDR3 has 14 amino acids. The CDR3 here is CASREQGEGETQYF. DNA for the CDR3: TGTGCCAGCAGGGAACAGGGGGAAGGGGAGACCCAGTACTTC.

The genes are TRBV28 and TRBJ1-5; 9 nucleotides match TRBD1. CDR3 size: 15 residues. J gave up 6 bases and V 2 bases, and 5 bases lay outside the gene matches. Germline V CDR1 and CDR2: MDHEN, SYDVKM. CDR3: CASSLRDRASQPQHF. The DNA of the CDR3 is TGTGCCAGCAGTTTACGGGACAGGGCCTCTCAGCCCCAGCATTTT.

This chain joins TRBV7-3 and TRBJ1-1; tentative D call: TRBD1 (6 bases). The CDR3 sequence is 15 residues long. Germline CDR1 and CDR2: SGHTA and FQGTGA. V was shortened by 2 bases and J by 3 bases, with 13 bases between the two germline ends. CDR3 sequence: CASSLLPGVDTEAFF. CDR3 DNA sequence: TGTGCCAGCAGCTTATTGCCAGGGGTGGACACTGAAGCTTTCTTT.

The rearrangement uses TRBV7-9 and TRBJ2-1; TRBD2 agrees at 7 bases. The CDR3 spans 15 residues. Germline V gene data show CDR1 as SEHNR and CDR2 as FQNEAQ (reference sequence). Germline trimming cut 1 base from V and 8 bases from J; bases unmatched to any gene: 8. This CDR3 reads CASSLEQAGMDEQFF. The CDR3 nucleotides are TGTGCCAGCAGCTTAGAACAAGCGGGGATGGATGAGCAGTTCTTC.

The CDR3 nucleotides read TGTGCCTGCGGGCTAGCGGGAGTGCCCGGGGAGCTGTTTTTT. Residues: CACGLAGVPGELFF. V is TRBV30 and J is TRBJ2-2; TRBD2 matches at 10 bases. Losses at the gene ends were 6 bases for V and 6 bases for J; bases not matched to a gene: 7. This CDR3 has 14 amino acids. Germline assignment: CDR1 GTSNPN and CDR2 SVGIG (reference sequence).

V gene TRBV5-1 combines with J gene TRBJ1-1; weak D call: TRBD1 (5 bases). The CDR3 has 14 residues. CDR1 and CDR2 from the germline V gene are SGHRS and YFSETQ. Between the trimmed V and J ends, which lost 2 bases and 5 bases, there was a span of 13 bases. CDR3 region: CASSFQGAGTEAFF. The CDR3 DNA is TGCGCCAGCAGCTTCCAGGGCGCGGGAACTGAAGCTTTCTTT.